What follows is one TCR beta chain and its context. Its antigen is currently unknown. The data were produced by immunoSEQ multiplex PCR, yet TCRdb's version contains in-frame clones alone and is incomplete. Of some 100,000 clones in the sample, approximately 87% are singletons; the top ten hold 3% to 4%. The data originate from a study of T cell responses to AZD1222 COVID-19 vaccine. Deletions cut 0 bases from V and 6 bases from J, with 11 bases between. The germline V gene encodes CDR1 SGHRS and CDR2 YFSETQ. The CDR3 extends over 14 amino acids. Study-wide results and caveats: The reported proportion of spike-specific TCRs targeting unmutated variant regions was nearly half.

The sequencing here drew on peripheral blood, taken on day 0 of AZD1222 vaccination. The rearrangement joins TRBV5-1 to TRBJ2-3; weak D call: TRBD1 (5 bases). The origin of this receptor is an adult in good health. CDR3 nucleotides: TGCGCCAGCAGCTTGGGACAGACCAGGGATACGCAGTATTTT. Translating it yields CASSLGQTRDTQYF. Variable domain in full (rest from reference TRBV5-1 and TRBJ2-3): KAGVTQTPRYLIKTRGQQVTLSCSPISGHRSVSWYQQTPGQGLQFLFEYFSETQRNKGNFPGRFSGRQFSNSRSEMNVSTLELGDSALYLCASSLGQTRDTQYFGPGTRLTVL.